This T cell receptor beta chain originates from a study of T-cell reconstitution after alpha-beta-depleted transplantation in children. This clonotype was seen more than once but under ten times. Its target is unknown. Unique molecular identifiers were used to barcode this TCRbeta library. MiXCR, applied by TCRdb to the PCR reads, yields one record per CDR3 protein. The top ten hold approximately 0.8% of the sample, which has 600,000 to 700,000 distinct CDR3 sequences, around 13% seen once. Trimming removed 5 bases from V and 0 bases from J; junction bases left unmatched: 7. Germline V gives CDR1 SGHVS, CDR2 FNYEAQ. The CDR3 sequence is 16 residues long. Points from the study as a whole: Expanded graft clones, several hundred of them, were reportedly the source of alpha-beta T cells about two months after transplant. By one year post-transplant, T-cell counts and diversity largely arose from T cells that were newly produced.

This chain links TRBV7-6 with TRBJ2-3; the match to TRBD2 covers 8 bases. The material was PBMCs, obtained before TCRalphabeta/CD19-depleted stem cell transplant. This clonotype was obtained from a girl aged 2 to 9 with congenital amegakaryocytic thrombocytopenia, due to receive a stem cell transplant. CDR3 DNA: TGTGCCAGCAGCCCAAGCGGGAGTTCTAGCACAGATACGCAGTATTTT. Translated: CASSPSGSSSTDTQYF.